A single sample gave rise to the 15 T cell receptor beta chains below, sequenced in a study of T cell repertoires in aging, cancer and after chemotherapy. Rearranged V-D-J TRB sequences were amplified with a mixed TRB-A/B primer pool. Using its own MiXCR run on the multiplex PCR reads, TCRdb lists one record per CDR3 protein. The profile covers several thousand distinct CDR3 sequences, with about 41% appearing a single time and about 12% taken by the ten largest. Amplification of TCR beta used genomic DNA extracted from peripheral blood. Material: blood. The receptors come from a human donor with a solid tumor.

The chain is built from TRBV6-4 and TRBJ1-1; D is perhaps TRBD1 (5 bases). V shed 3 bases and J shed 5 bases, with 13 bases lying between them. CDR3 length: 14 residues. Germline CDR1 and CDR2: MRHNA and SNTAGT. CDR3 protein: CASSDTDRGTEAFF. The CDR3 coding sequence is TGTGCCAGCAGTGATACCGACAGAGGGACTGAAGCTTTCTTT.

The gene calls are TRBV19 and TRBJ2-1; D is ambiguous. The CDR3 runs to 17 residues. Germline assignment: CDR1 LNHDA and CDR2 SQIVND (reference sequence). V was clipped by 3 bases and J by 3 bases, with 18 bases between them. CDR3 nucleotides: TGTGCCAGTAGTATTATGGGCGCAGAGTGGCACTACAATGAGCAGTTCTTC. Translation: CASSIMGAEWHYNEQFF.

This clonotype is medium-sized by share. CDR3 loop: CSVADTGGTGELFF. The CDR3 DNA sequence: TGCAGCGTCGCGGACACGGGAGGGACCGGGGAGCTGTTTTTT. J is TRBJ2-2 and V is TRBV29-1; 8 bases match TRBD2. Germline values: CDR1 SQVTM, CDR2 ANQGSEA. The CDR3 loop spans 14 amino acids. The J segment lost 5 bases and the V segment lost 6 bases, leaving 8 bases of the junction unmatched.

The rearrangement joins TRBV19 to TRBJ2-1; tentative D call: TRBD1 (5 bases). The germline V and J ends were trimmed by 5 bases and 10 bases, with 15 bases remaining between them. The germline V gene encodes CDR1 LNHDA and CDR2 SQIVND (reference sequence). The length of the CDR3 is 13 residues. This CDR3 reads CASSFQGSWEQFF. CDR3 nucleotide sequence: TGTGCCAGTAGTTTTCAGGGTTCGTGGGAGCAGTTCTTC.

This clonotype has more than one count but fewer than ten. The chain carries TRBV19 and TRBJ2-2; TRBD2 aligns across 10 bases. V lost 8 bases, J lost 5 bases, and 14 bases stayed unmatched. This CDR3 comprises 17 residues. Germline V lookup: CDR1 LNHDA, CDR2 SQIVND (reference sequence). The CDR3 protein is CASDRGLVAGGTGELFF. In DNA form, the CDR3 reads TGTGCCAGTGATCGGGGGTTGGTAGCGGGAGGAACCGGGGAGCTGTTTTTT.

The chain uses TRBV11-3 and TRBJ2-1; 8 positions match TRBD2. Germline CDR1 and CDR2: SGHNT and YENEEA. V dropped 4 bases and J dropped 9; count of bases not matched to a gene: 8. The CDR3 is 14 residues long. In nucleotides, the CDR3 is TGTGCCAGCAGCTCCGGACTAGCCGGCGGTGAGCAGTTCTTC. Its protein is CASSSGLAGGEQFF. The complete variable domain, with remaining parts taken from reference TRBV11-3 and TRBJ2-1, reads EAGVVQSPRYKIIEKKQPVAFWCNPISGHNTLYWYLQNLGQGPELLIRYENEEAVDDSQLPKDRFSAERLKGVDSTLKIQPAELGDSAVYLCASSSGLAGGEQFFGPGTRLTVL.

This clonotype is deemed medium-sized. This rearrangement joins TRBV19 to TRBJ2-6; TRBD2 might be the D (6 bases). The V gene lost 10 bases and the J gene lost 3 bases, with 13 bases spanning the gap. The CDR3 is 14 residues long. Germline V gene lookup returns CDR1 LNHDA and CDR2 SQIVND (reference sequence). The CDR3 here is CATALADGANVLTF. CDR3 nucleotide sequence: TGTGCCACCGCTTTAGCGGATGGGGCCAACGTCCTGACTTTC.

V and J are TRBV5-5 and TRBJ2-6; tentative D call: TRBD2 (5 bases). CDR3 length: 14 residues. Trimming pared 1 base from V and 10 bases from J, leaving 12 bases between. The germline CDR1 and CDR2 sequences are SGHKS and YYEKEE (reference sequence). CDR3 sequence (DNA): TGTGCCAGCAGCTTGAGAGGGCAGATAAACGTCCTGACTTTC. Its translation: CASSLRGQINVLTF.

The chain is built from TRBV27 and TRBJ2-7, with 8 bases aligning to TRBD1. This CDR3 spans 14 amino acids. Germline CDR1 MNHEY, CDR2 SMNVEV (reference sequence). V gave up 6 bases and J gave up 2 bases; unmatched junction bases: 6. The chain's CDR3 is CASRALGQAYEQYF. CDR3 coding DNA: TGTGCCAGCAGAGCCCTGGGACAGGCCTACGAGCAGTACTTC.

This chain joins TRBV10-3 and TRBJ1-1, with 12 nucleotides matching TRBD1. After removal of 10 bases from V and 1 base from J, the junction contained 13 bases not matched to a gene. The germline gives CDR1 ENHRY, CDR2 SYGVKD. The CDR3 is 17 residues long. The CDR3 bases are TGTGCCACCCATCCGGGACAGGGGGCAGCAGGGAACACTGAAGCTTTCTTT. Translating it yields CATHPGQGAAGNTEAFF.

The chain is built from TRBV5-4 and TRBJ2-7, with TRBD2 matching over 8 bases. Germline trimming cut 4 bases from V and 2 bases from J; bases unmatched to any gene: 14. The CDR3 has 17 amino acids. In germline, CDR1 is SGHNT, CDR2 YYREEE (reference sequence). This CDR3 is CASSPKGTGGRTYEQYF. The CDR3 DNA is TGTGCCAGCAGCCCGAAGGGGACCGGCGGGAGGACCTACGAGCAGTACTTC.

Only a few counts were recorded for this clonotype. The rearrangement joins TRBV6-5 to TRBJ2-5, with D possibly called TRBD1 or TRBD2 (5 bases each). Germline CDR1 reads MNHEY; CDR2 reads SVGAGI. This CDR3 contains 11 residues. V lost 8 bases to trimming and J lost 5 bases, with 9 bases between them. The CDR3 DNA follows: TGTGCCAGCGGGGGTCTGGAGACCCAGTACTTC. Amino acid sequence: CASGGLETQYF.

V gene TRBV6-4 combines with J gene TRBJ2-2, with 7 bases identical to TRBD2. This CDR3 spans 14 amino acids. Germline V gene lookup returns CDR1 MRHNA and CDR2 SNTAGT. Unmatched junction bases numbered 5, after V lost 3 bases and J lost 7 bases. This chain's CDR3 is CASSERGEGGELFF. The DNA for the CDR3 is TGTGCCAGCAGTGAACGGGGGGAAGGCGGGGAGCTGTTTTTT.

This clonotype was counted only a few times. The chain joins TRBV5-4 to TRBJ2-3; D is perhaps TRBD1 (5 bases). This CDR3 is 13 amino acids long. Trimming left V 10 bases short and J 2 bases short, with 14 bases between. The V gene's germline CDR1 is SGHNT and CDR2 YYREEE (reference sequence). CDR3 in amino acids: CALKGWDTDTQYF. The CDR3 region has the DNA TGTGCCTTAAAGGGGTGGGACACAGATACGCAGTATTTT.

V and J are TRBV7-2 and TRBJ2-1; TRBD2 aligns across 11 bases. CDR3 size: 15 residues. Trimming took 4 bases from V and 5 from J; bases not matched to a gene: 4. Germline CDR1 SGHTA, CDR2 FQGNSA. In DNA form, the CDR3 reads TGTGCCAGCAGCTACCGACTAGCGGGAAACAATGAGCAGTTCTTC. It translates to CASSYRLAGNNEQFF.